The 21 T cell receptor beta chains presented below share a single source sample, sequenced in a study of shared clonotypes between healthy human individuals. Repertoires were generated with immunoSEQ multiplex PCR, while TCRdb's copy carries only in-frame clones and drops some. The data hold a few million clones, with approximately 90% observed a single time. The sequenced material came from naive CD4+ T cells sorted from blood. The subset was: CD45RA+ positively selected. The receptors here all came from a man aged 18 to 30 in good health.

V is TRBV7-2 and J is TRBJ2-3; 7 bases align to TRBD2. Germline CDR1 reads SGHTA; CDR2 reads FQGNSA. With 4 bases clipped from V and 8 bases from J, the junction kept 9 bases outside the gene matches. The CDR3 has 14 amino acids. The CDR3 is CASSSDRGVGTQYF. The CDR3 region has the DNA TGTGCCAGCAGCTCAGACCGGGGGGTGGGTACGCAGTATTTT. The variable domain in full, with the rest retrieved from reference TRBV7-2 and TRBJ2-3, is GAGVSQSPSNKVTEKGKDVELRCDPISGHTALYWYRQSLGQGLEFLIYFQGNSAPDKSGLPSDRFSAERTGGSVSTLTIQRTQQEDSAVYLCASSSDRGVGTQYFGPGTRLTVL.

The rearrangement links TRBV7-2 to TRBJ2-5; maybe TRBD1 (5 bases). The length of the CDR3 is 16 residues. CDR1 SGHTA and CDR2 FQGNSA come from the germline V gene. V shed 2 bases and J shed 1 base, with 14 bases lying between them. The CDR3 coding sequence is TGTGCCAGCAGCTTAAGGGGTCCGCTCCCCCAAGAGACCCAGTACTTC. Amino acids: CASSLRGPLPQETQYF.

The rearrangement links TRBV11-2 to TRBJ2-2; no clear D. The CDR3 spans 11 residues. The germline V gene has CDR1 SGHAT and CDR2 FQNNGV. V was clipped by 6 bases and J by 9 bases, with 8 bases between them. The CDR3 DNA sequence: TGTGCCAGCAGTTACACAAGGGAGCTGTTTTTT. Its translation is CASSYTRELFF.

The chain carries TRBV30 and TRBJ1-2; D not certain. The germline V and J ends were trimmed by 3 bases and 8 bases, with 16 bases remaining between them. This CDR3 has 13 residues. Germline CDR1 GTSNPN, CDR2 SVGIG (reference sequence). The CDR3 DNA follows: TGTGCCTGGAGCGCTCAGGTTAGAGCCGGCTACACCTTC. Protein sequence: CAWSAQVRAGYTF.

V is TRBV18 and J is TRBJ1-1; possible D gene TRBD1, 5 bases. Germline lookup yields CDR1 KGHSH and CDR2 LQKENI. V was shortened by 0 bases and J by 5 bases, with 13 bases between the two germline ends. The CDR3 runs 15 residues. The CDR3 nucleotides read TGTGCCAGCTCACCACCGGGCAGGGAGGGGACTGAAGCTTTCTTT. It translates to CASSPPGREGTEAFF.

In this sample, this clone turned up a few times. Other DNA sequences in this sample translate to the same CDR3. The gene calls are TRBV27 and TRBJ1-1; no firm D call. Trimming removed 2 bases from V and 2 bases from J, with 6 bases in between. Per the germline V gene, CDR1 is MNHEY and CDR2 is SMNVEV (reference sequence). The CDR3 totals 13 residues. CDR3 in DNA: TGTGCCAGCAGTTTACAGAGAAACACTGAAGCTTTCTTT. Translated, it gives CASSLQRNTEAFF.

The CDR3 region has the DNA TGTGCCAGCAGCGCCCCGGGGGCGGAGAATGAGCAGTTCTTC. Translated: CASSAPGAENEQFF. The chain couples TRBV7-3 to TRBJ2-1, with D perhaps given as TRBD1 or TRBD2 (6 bases each). Germline lookup yields CDR1 SGHTA and CDR2 FQGTGA. Trimming left V 5 bases short and J 7 bases short, with 15 bases between. The CDR3 covers 14 residues.

This CDR3 is CASSIRETYEQYF. The CDR3 bases are TGTGCCAGCAGTATCCGGGAAACCTACGAGCAGTACTTC. This rearrangement joins TRBV27 to TRBJ2-7; perhaps TRBD2 as D (5 bases). V gave up 5 bases and J gave up 2 bases, with 10 bases separating them. CDR1 and CDR2 from the germline V gene are MNHEY and SMNVEV (reference sequence). The CDR3 sequence is 13 residues long.

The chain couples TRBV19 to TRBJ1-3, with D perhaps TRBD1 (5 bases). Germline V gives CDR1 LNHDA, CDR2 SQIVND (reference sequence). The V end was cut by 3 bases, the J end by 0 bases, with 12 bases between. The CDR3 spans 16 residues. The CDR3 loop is CASSMAGISSGNTIYF. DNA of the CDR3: TGTGCCAGTAGTATGGCAGGGATCAGCTCTGGAAACACCATATATTTT.

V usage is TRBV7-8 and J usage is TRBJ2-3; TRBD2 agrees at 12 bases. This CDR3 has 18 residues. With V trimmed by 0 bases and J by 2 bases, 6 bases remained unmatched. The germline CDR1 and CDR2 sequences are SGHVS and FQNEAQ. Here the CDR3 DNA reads TGTGCCAGCAGCTTAGCTAGGACTAGCGGGACTACCACAGATACGCAGTATTTT. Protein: CASSLARTSGTTTDTQYF. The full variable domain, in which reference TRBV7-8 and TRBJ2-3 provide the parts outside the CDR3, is GAGVSQSPRYKVAKRGQDVALRCDPISGHVSLFWYQQALGQGPEFLTYFQNEAQLDKSGLPSDRFFAERPEGSVSTLKIQRTQQEDSAVYLCASSLARTSGTTTDTQYFGPGTRLTVL.

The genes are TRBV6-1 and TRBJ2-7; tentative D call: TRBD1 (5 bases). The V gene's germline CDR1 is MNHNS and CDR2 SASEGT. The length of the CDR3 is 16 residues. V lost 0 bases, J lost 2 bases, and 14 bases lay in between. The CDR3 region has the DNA TGTGCCAGCAGTGAAGCTTGGGGCGGTACGACCTACGAGCAGTACTTC. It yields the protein CASSEAWGGTTYEQYF.

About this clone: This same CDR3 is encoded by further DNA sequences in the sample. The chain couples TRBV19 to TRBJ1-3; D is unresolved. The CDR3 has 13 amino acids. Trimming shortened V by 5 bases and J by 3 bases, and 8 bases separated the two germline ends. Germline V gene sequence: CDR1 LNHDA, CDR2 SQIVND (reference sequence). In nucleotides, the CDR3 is TGTGCCAGTAGTTCCTATAGTGGAAACACCATATATTTT. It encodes CASSSYSGNTIYF.

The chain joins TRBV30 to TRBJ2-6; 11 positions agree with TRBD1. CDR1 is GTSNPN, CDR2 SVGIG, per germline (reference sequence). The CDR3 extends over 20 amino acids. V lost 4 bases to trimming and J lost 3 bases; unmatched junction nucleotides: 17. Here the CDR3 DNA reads TGTGCCTGGAATAGACGGACAGGGGGCTTACTGGCCTTTGGGGCCAACGTCCTGACTTTC. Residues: CAWNRRTGGLLAFGANVLTF.

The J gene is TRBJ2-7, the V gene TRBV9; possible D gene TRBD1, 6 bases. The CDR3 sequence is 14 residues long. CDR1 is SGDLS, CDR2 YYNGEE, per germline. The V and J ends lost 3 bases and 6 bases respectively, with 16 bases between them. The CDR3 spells CASSADRLGLEQYF. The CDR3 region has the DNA TGTGCCAGCAGCGCAGACAGGCTCGGTCTCGAGCAGTACTTC.

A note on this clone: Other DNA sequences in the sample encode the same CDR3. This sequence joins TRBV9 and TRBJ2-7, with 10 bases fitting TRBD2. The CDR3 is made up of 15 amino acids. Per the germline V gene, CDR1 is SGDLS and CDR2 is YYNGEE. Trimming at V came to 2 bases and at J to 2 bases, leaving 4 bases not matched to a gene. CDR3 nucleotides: TGTGCCAGCAGCGTTGGACTAGCGGAAACCTACGAGCAGTACTTC. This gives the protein CASSVGLAETYEQYF.

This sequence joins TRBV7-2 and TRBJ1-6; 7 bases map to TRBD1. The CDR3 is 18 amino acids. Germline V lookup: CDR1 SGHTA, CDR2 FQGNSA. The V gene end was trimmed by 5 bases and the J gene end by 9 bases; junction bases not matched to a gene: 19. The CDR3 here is CASSTPQGVQAWGSPLHF. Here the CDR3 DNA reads TGTGCCAGCAGCACACCCCAGGGGGTACAAGCTTGGGGTTCACCCCTCCACTTT. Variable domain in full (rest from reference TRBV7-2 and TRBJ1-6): GAGVSQSPSNKVTEKGKDVELRCDPISGHTALYWYRQSLGQGLEFLIYFQGNSAPDKSGLPSDRFSAERTGGSVSTLTIQRTQQEDSAVYLCASSTPQGVQAWGSPLHFGNGTRLTVT.

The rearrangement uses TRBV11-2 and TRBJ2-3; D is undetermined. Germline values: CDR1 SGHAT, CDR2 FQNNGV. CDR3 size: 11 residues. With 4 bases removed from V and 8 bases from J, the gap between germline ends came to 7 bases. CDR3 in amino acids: CASSSPGTQYF. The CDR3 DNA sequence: TGTGCCAGCAGCTCCCCCGGTACGCAGTATTTT.

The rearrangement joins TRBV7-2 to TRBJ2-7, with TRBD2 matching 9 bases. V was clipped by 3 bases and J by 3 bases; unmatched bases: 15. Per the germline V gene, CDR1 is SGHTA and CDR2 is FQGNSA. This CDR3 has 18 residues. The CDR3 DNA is TGTGCCAGCAGCTTGAGTTCAGCAGCGGGAGGAACCCTCTACGAGCAGTACTTC. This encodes CASSLSSAAGGTLYEQYF. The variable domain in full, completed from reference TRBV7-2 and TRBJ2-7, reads GAGVSQSPSNKVTEKGKDVELRCDPISGHTALYWYRQSLGQGLEFLIYFQGNSAPDKSGLPSDRFSAERTGGSVSTLTIQRTQQEDSAVYLCASSLSSAAGGTLYEQYFGPGTRLTVT.

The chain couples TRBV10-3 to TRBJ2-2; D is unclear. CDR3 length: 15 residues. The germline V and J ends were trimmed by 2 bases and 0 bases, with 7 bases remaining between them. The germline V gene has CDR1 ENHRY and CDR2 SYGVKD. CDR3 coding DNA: TGTGCCATCAGTGAGGCCGACACGAACACCGGGGAGCTGTTTTTT. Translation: CAISEADTNTGELFF.

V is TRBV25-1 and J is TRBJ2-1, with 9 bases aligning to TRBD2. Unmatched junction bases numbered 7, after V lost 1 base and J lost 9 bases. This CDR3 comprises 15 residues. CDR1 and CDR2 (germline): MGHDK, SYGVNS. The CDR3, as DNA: TGTGCCAGCAGTGAATGGGCGGGAGGGCCTTTTGAGCAGTTCTTC. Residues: CASSEWAGGPFEQFF.

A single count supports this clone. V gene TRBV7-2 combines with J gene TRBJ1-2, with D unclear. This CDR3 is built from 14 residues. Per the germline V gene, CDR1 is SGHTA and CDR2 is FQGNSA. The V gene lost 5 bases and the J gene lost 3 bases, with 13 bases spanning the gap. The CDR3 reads CASSLYVGDYGYTF. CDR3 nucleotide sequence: TGTGCCAGCAGCCTTTATGTCGGTGACTATGGCTACACCTTC.